This passage covers 9 T cell receptor beta chains from one sample sequenced in a study of regulatory T cells in long-lasting Graves disease (TCRdb year 2021). Reading the label with the study, this specimen's time point is: persistent/refractory GD, antithyroid drugs over 5 years with positive TRAb. RNA was extracted from PBMCs in TRIzol for both TCR sequencing and RNA sequencing. Preparation of the library involved multiplex PCR. This sample was sequenced with an Illumina HiSeq 4000. iRepertoire HTBI primers and Arm-PCR amplification of CDR3 regions were used to construct TCR beta libraries. TCRdb's own reprocessing of the public reads used fastp at Q25 and MiXCR and kept productive beta chains. Entries that share a CDR3 protein sequence are merged under the most common genes and DNA. The sample includes 350,000 to 450,000 distinct CDR3 sequences, with around 21% observed a single time. Clones ranked in the top ten supply roughly 20% of the sample.

The starting material was peripheral blood mononuclear cells (PBMCs), obtained when the disease was refractory, from a patient treated with antithyroid drugs. Receptors originate from a female donor with Graves disease.

This clonotype was counted many times. The J gene is TRBJ1-2, the V gene TRBV6-1, with D possibly being TRBD1 (5 bases). The V and J ends lost 6 bases and 5 bases respectively, with 16 bases between them. Germline CDR1 reads MNHNS; CDR2 reads SASEGT. This CDR3 contains 14 residues. The chain's CDR3 is CASSPRRGAYGYTF. CDR3 sequence (DNA): TGTGCCAGCAGCCCCCGTAGGGGCGCGTATGGCTACACCTTC.

This clonotype was seen only a few times. A much larger clone differs by one base, so this may be a read error. This chain joins TRBV28 and TRBJ2-7; D is ambiguous. The CDR3 loop spans 12 amino acids. Per germline, CDR1 MDHEN and CDR2 SYDVKM. The DNA for the CDR3 is TGTGCCGGCAGAGGACGGAACTACGAGCAGTACTTC. Translated, it gives CAGRGRNYEQYF.

This clonotype was seen repeatedly, ten times or more. The V call is TRBV27, the J call TRBJ2-2; either TRBD1 or TRBD2 may fit D (5 bases each). Germline CDR1 and CDR2: MNHEY and SMNVEV (reference sequence). CDR3 size: 17 residues. Trimming took off 5 bases at V and 1 base at J, with 17 bases between the two ends. The CDR3 spells CASSRWGRDRNTGELFF. The CDR3 nucleotides are TGTGCCAGCAGTCGCTGGGGCAGGGACCGGAACACCGGGGAGCTGTTTTTT.

This chain uses TRBV3-1 with TRBJ2-7; TRBD2 aligns across 11 bases. The CDR3 is made up of 16 amino acids. V dropped 1 base and J dropped 3; count of bases not matched to a gene: 5. The germline V gene encodes CDR1 LGHDT and CDR2 YNNKEL (reference sequence). The CDR3 DNA follows: TGTGCCAGCAGCCAAGTCGGGACTAGCGGCCTCTACGAGCAGTACTTC. Its translation: CASSQVGTSGLYEQYF.

This clonotype was detected only a few times. This chain links TRBV5-5 with TRBJ2-2, with TRBD1 identical over 9 bases. The CDR3 covers 16 residues. V was clipped by 0 bases and J by 7 bases; unmatched bases: 7. Germline V lookup: CDR1 SGHKS, CDR2 YYEKEE (reference sequence). CDR3 nucleotides: TGTGCCAGCAGCTTGGCCGGGACAGGGTTGAACGGGGAGCTGTTTTTT. Translated, it gives CASSLAGTGLNGELFF. Full variable domain (remainder filled in from reference TRBV5-5 and TRBJ2-2): DAGVTQSPTHLIKTRGQQVTLRCSPISGHKSVSWYQQVLGQGPQFIFQYYEKEERGRGNFPDRFSARQFPNYSSELNVNALLLGDSALYLCASSLAGTGLNGELFFGEGSRLTVL.

V and J are TRBV4-1 and TRBJ1-2; unclear D gene. The length of the CDR3 is 15 residues. In germline, CDR1 is MGHRA, CDR2 YSYEKL. Trimming stripped 0 bases from V and 0 bases from J, with 8 bases between. The CDR3 is CASSQEPYSNYGYTF. CDR3 bases: TGCGCCAGCAGCCAAGAGCCCTATTCTAACTATGGCTACACCTTC.

The V call is TRBV7-9, the J call TRBJ2-7; 7 nucleotides line up with TRBD1. The germline V gene encodes CDR1 SEHNR and CDR2 FQNEAQ (reference sequence). J lost 2 bases, V lost 5 bases, and 3 bases had no gene match. The CDR3 length is 13 residues. CDR3 DNA sequence: TGTGCCAGCAGCCAGACAGGGACCTACGAGCAGTACTTC. Translating gives CASSQTGTYEQYF.

The chain links TRBV6-1 to TRBJ2-7; tentatively, D is TRBD1 or TRBD2 (5 bases each). The CDR3 runs to 14 residues. Trimming took 6 bases from V and 2 from J, leaving 14 bases between them. CDR1 is MNHNS and CDR2 is SASEGT in the germline V gene. The CDR3 nucleotides read TGTGCCAGCAGAGGTCCGGGACCCACCTACGAGCAGTACTTC. It specifies CASRGPGPTYEQYF.

This chain uses TRBV9 with TRBJ2-5, with D possibly called TRBD1 or TRBD2 (6 bases each). This CDR3 is 13 amino acids long. Trimming left V 7 bases short and J 5 bases short, with 15 bases between. CDR1 SGDLS and CDR2 YYNGEE come from the germline V gene. Here the CDR3 reads CASGPMGGETQYF. The CDR3 DNA reads as TGTGCCAGCGGTCCGATGGGGGGCGAGACCCAGTACTTC. Based on the CDR3 plus reference TRBV9 and TRBJ2-5, the full variable domain is DSGVTQTPKHLITATGQRVTLRCSPRSGDLSVYWYQQSLDQGLQFLIQYYNGEERAKGNILERFSAQQFPDLHSELNLSSLELGDSALYFCASGPMGGETQYFGPGTRLLVL.